This T cell receptor beta chain appears in the sequencing data of a study of blood T cell repertoires in COVID-19. Across the whole study: Nucleic acid was either cDNA or gDNA, and it came from T cells, B-cell-depleted T cells, or PBMCs.

Participant age was roughly 18 to 89 years, and participants resided in about two dozen US areas. Which cohort a participant joined came from the clinical history participants gave. Contact with a PCR-confirmed or clinician-diagnosed COVID-19 case occurred within 2 weeks of entry. V was shortened by 0 bases and J by 5 bases, with 14 bases between the two germline ends. The germline V gene has CDR1 SGDLS and CDR2 YYNGEE. The CDR3 contains 15 residues. The repertoire was sequenced with immunoSEQ multiplex PCR; TCRdb's copy has only in-frame clones and lacks some. The sample shows approximately 190,000 clones, roughly 84% of them seen only once.

This chain uses TRBV9 with TRBJ2-5, with a weak D call TRBD2 (6 bases). The source of this sequence is a woman aged 25-40 years who had been exposed to COVID-19. The sequencing input was PBMCs or T cells enriched from blood (not recorded which). The DNA of the CDR3 is TGTGCCAGCAGCGTAGACGGGGGATTAGGGGAGACCCAGTACTTC. Encoded protein: CASSVDGGLGETQYF.